This paragraph reports one T cell receptor beta chain. This sample is drawn from a study of cytomegalovirus exposure and HLA in healthy donors. PCR was performed using 60 Vbeta and 13 Jbeta primers. The assay was immunoSEQ multiplex PCR, and TCRdb's table has in-frame clones only and misses some. The table includes about 150,000 clones, 65% to 70% detected once. V lost 2 bases and J 4 bases, leaving 12 bases between the germline ends. This CDR3 contains 15 residues. Per germline, CDR1 SGHNT and CDR2 YYREEE (reference sequence). The chain couples TRBV5-4 to TRBJ2-2, with TRBD2 as a possible D gene (6 bases). This clonotype was obtained from a man between 25 and 39 years old in good health and CMV-seropositive. Sequencing was performed on PBMCs. The CDR3 spells CASSFLEGGTGELFF. DNA of the CDR3: TGTGCCAGCAGCTTTTTGGAGGGAGGCACCGGGGAGCTGTTTTTT.